Listed here are 6 T cell receptor beta chains from one sample, sequenced in a study of cytomegalovirus exposure and HLA in healthy donors. Primers: 60 Vbeta forward and 13 Jbeta reverse. Produced via immunoSEQ multiplex PCR; TCRdb's table is partial and in-frame only. Of 100,000 or so clones listed, approximately 89% are singletons. Material for sequencing was PBMCs. Receptor source: a man younger than 45 in good health and CMV-seronegative.

The V call is TRBV19, the J call TRBJ2-3, with a tentative D call TRBD2 (7 bases). This CDR3 is 16 amino acids long. V was shortened by 5 bases and J by 2 bases, with 17 bases between the two germline ends. CDR1 is LNHDA, CDR2 SQIVND, per germline (reference sequence). CDR3: CASSDRGGAFTDTQYF. The DNA for the CDR3 is TGTGCCAGTAGTGACCGAGGGGGGGCGTTCACAGATACGCAGTATTTT.

This chain joins TRBV28 and TRBJ2-5; TRBD1 aligns across 7 bases. TRBJ2-7 explains the end of the DNA better; the J call may be wrong. Per germline, CDR1 MDHEN and CDR2 SYDVKM. The CDR3 contains 13 residues. Here the CDR3 reads CASSQGQTPEQYF. CDR3 DNA sequence: TGTGCCAGCAGTCAGGGACAGACTCCCGAGCAGTACTTC.

The rearrangement links TRBV27 to TRBJ2-7; D possibly corresponds to TRBD2 (7 bases). Germline CDR1 and CDR2: MNHEY and SMNVEV (reference sequence). The V end lost 3 bases, the J end lost 1 base, and 13 bases lay between the germline ends. The CDR3 consists of 15 residues. DNA for the CDR3: TGTGCCAGCAGTTTCTACGGGGGGCGGTCCTACGAGCAGTACTTC. Amino acids: CASSFYGGRSYEQYF.

This rearrangement joins TRBV2 to TRBJ2-7; D perhaps matches TRBD2 (6 bases). This CDR3 comprises 17 residues. The ends were cut back, 2 bases at V and 4 bases at J, with 21 bases in the middle. Per germline, CDR1 SNHLY and CDR2 FYNNEI. The CDR3, as DNA: TGTGCCAGCAGTGAAATCCAGGTGGAGGGGTTAACGTACGAGCAGTACTTC. Its protein is CASSEIQVEGLTYEQYF.

CDR3 in amino acids: CASSVGTSPRETQYF. The CDR3 DNA follows: TGTGCCAGTAGTGTCGGGACTAGCCCAAGGGAGACCCAGTACTTC. The rearrangement joins TRBV19 to TRBJ2-5, with TRBD2 matching over 9 bases. Germline CDR1 and CDR2: LNHDA and SQIVND (reference sequence). Unmatched junction bases numbered 9, after V lost 5 bases and J lost 5 bases. This CDR3 is 15 amino acids long.

V gene TRBV6-5 combines with J gene TRBJ2-2, with D possibly being TRBD1 (6 bases). Germline V lookup: CDR1 MNHEY, CDR2 SVGAGI. V was shortened by 6 bases and J by 2 bases, with 13 bases between the two germline ends. This CDR3 is built from 15 residues. The DNA of the CDR3 is TGTGCCAGCAGCAGGGGATCTTATAACACCGGGGAGCTGTTTTTT. Translated, it gives CASSRGSYNTGELFF.